This TCR beta chain emerged from a study of T cells in Graves' hyperthyroidism and ophthalmopathy. Patients were aged 18 to 65, had disease duration under 2 months, and had newly diagnosed hyperthyroidism. Germline V gives CDR1 MDHEN, CDR2 SYDVKM. The CDR3 has 15 amino acids. This clonotype has ten or more counts. RNA transcripts yielded amplified TCR beta CDR3 regions. HTBI primers drove first-round RT-PCR of the TCR CDR3. TCRdb reprocessed the multiplex PCR reads with MiXCR, giving one entry per CDR3 protein. The table has 550,000 to 800,000 distinct CDR3 sequences, about 15% seen once. Sequencing input: blood. This receptor was obtained from a man aged 18 to 35 with Graves' hyperthyroidism. The V gene is TRBV28, the J gene TRBJ2-5, with TRBD1 identical over 9 bases. The CDR3 is CVGHGDREDKETQYF. Here the CDR3 DNA reads TGTGTGGGCCACGGGGACAGGGAAGATAAAGAGACCCAGTACTTC.